In its sample, the clone carrying this T cell receptor beta chain was seen once. The source of the sample is a study of blood T cell repertoires in COVID-19. Methods used by the authors: Amplification with reference gene primers provided the estimates of nucleated cell counts. Using immunoSEQ multiplex PCR, the repertoire was profiled, and TCRdb retains in-frame clones only, with some absent. For V, J and clone size, that table is used; D and trimming come from the DNA. Of approximately 100,000 clones listed, about four fifths are singletons. Germline V gene data show CDR1 as MNHEY and CDR2 as SVGEGT. The CDR3 is made up of 14 amino acids. Trimming cost V 4 bases and J 5 bases, with 12 bases left between them.

The sequencing input was peripheral blood. The receptor was isolated from a woman older than 75 with active or convalescent COVID-19. The chain uses TRBV6-2 or TRBV6-3 and TRBJ1-5, with a tentative D call TRBD1 (5 bases). CDR3 region: CASSLDISYQPQHF. The CDR3 DNA follows: TGTGCCAGCAGTTTGGACATATCTTATCAGCCCCAGCATTTT.